These 27 T cell receptor beta chains share one sample of origin, sequenced in a study of cytomegalovirus exposure and HLA in healthy donors. The PCR ran on 60 Vbeta and 13 Jbeta primers. Sequencing used immunoSEQ multiplex PCR; TCRdb keeps in-frame clones, though not all of them. The data hold roughly 180,000 clones, with roughly 80% observed a single time. The sequenced material came from PBMCs. The receptors come from a woman aged 45-65 years in good health and CMV-seropositive.

The rearrangement joins TRBV6-5 to TRBJ2-7; 7 nucleotides agree with TRBD2. Germline CDR1 is MNHEY and CDR2 is SVGAGI. This CDR3 is 15 amino acids long. Trimming took 6 bases from V and 6 from J; bases not matched to a gene: 14. CDR3 sequence (DNA): TGTGCCAGCAGCCCCGCGGGGCGGGAGTCAGCCGAGCAGTACTTC. Its translation: CASSPAGRESAEQYF.

This rearrangement joins TRBV7-2 to TRBJ1-2; no firm D call. Looked up from germline, CDR1 is SGHTA and CDR2 is FQGNSA. The CDR3 extends over 14 amino acids. The V and J ends lost 1 base and 2 bases respectively, with 8 bases between them. CDR3 sequence reads: CASSLVARNYGYTF. The CDR3 DNA is TGTGCCAGCAGCTTAGTGGCCAGAAACTATGGCTACACCTTC.

J is TRBJ2-2 and V is TRBV7-9; D is possibly TRBD2 (5 bases). Trimming took off 5 bases at V and 8 bases at J, with 15 bases between the two ends. This CDR3 comprises 14 residues. Germline CDR1 is SEHNR and CDR2 is FQNEAQ (reference sequence). CDR3 DNA: TGTGCCAGCAGCCCGGACCTCCCGGGGGGGGAGCTGTTTTTT. It translates to CASSPDLPGGELFF.

The chain recombines TRBV10-3 with TRBJ2-1; 9 positions match TRBD2. The CDR3 sequence is 15 residues long. Germline CDR1 and CDR2: ENHRY and SYGVKD. V gave up 6 bases and J gave up 0 bases; unmatched junction bases: 3. The CDR3 sequence is CAISGLALSYNEQFF. DNA for the CDR3: TGTGCCATCAGCGGACTAGCGCTCTCCTACAATGAGCAGTTCTTC.

This chain connects TRBV19 to TRBJ2-1, with 8 bases lining up with TRBD2. The CDR3 length is 15 residues. V gave up 5 bases and J gave up 5 bases; unmatched junction bases: 8. In germline, CDR1 is LNHDA, CDR2 SQIVND (reference sequence). The CDR3 DNA reads as TGTGCCAGTAGTCCGGAGCGGGAGTGGGACAATGAGCAGTTCTTC. It specifies CASSPEREWDNEQFF.

This rearrangement joins TRBV10-3 to TRBJ1-5; a possible D gene is TRBD1 (5 bases). The germline V and J ends were trimmed by 3 bases and 4 bases, with 7 bases remaining between them. Germline V gene sequence: CDR1 ENHRY, CDR2 SYGVKD. The CDR3 runs 13 residues. The CDR3 coding sequence is TGTGCCATCAGTGACAGGGCGAATCAGCCCCAGCATTTT. Translation: CAISDRANQPQHF.

To note about this clone: The same CDR3 can be traced to other DNA sequences in this sample. The chain couples TRBV29-1 to TRBJ1-5; D possibly corresponds to TRBD1 (5 bases). With 6 bases removed from V and 5 bases from J, the gap between germline ends came to 11 bases. Germline CDR1 reads SQVTM; CDR2 reads ANQGSEA. The CDR3 spans 12 residues. Written as DNA, the CDR3 is TGCAGCGTCGGTGGGGGGGATCAGCCCCAGCATTTT. It specifies CSVGGGDQPQHF.

The sample holds one count of this clone. The chain couples TRBV5-1 to TRBJ1-2; D remains unclear. Germline V gene sequence: CDR1 SGHRS, CDR2 YFSETQ. V lost 4 bases, J lost 2 bases, and 15 bases lay in between. The CDR3 has 15 amino acids. The CDR3, as DNA: TGCGCCAGCAGCCTGGCTTCAGGAATCAACTATGGCTACACCTTC. Its translation: CASSLASGINYGYTF.

This clone was counted only a few times. V gene TRBV7-2 combines with J gene TRBJ2-1; D is perhaps TRBD2 (7 bases). Trimming removed 5 bases from V and 8 bases from J, with 13 bases in between. The length of the CDR3 is 13 residues. CDR1 SGHTA and CDR2 FQGNSA come from the germline V gene. The chain's CDR3 is CASSTGGGDEQFF. The CDR3 DNA reads TGTGCCAGCAGCACGGGGGGCGGGGATGAGCAGTTCTTC.

The chain combines TRBV27 with TRBJ2-3; TRBD2 matches 9 bases. V lost 2 bases and J lost 4; bases outside the gene matches: 4. The CDR3 covers 15 residues. Germline values: CDR1 MNHEY, CDR2 SMNVEV (reference sequence). CDR3 residues: CASSLRGRAPDTQYF. The CDR3 region has the DNA TGTGCCAGCAGTTTACGCGGGAGGGCCCCAGATACGCAGTATTTT.

This chain joins TRBV11-2 and TRBJ2-7, with 9 bases that match TRBD1. This CDR3 contains 15 residues. In germline, CDR1 is SGHAT, CDR2 FQNNGV. V gave up 6 bases and J gave up 2 bases; unmatched junction bases: 8. The CDR3 DNA reads TGTGCCAGCAGGCCGCCGGGACAGGGAACCTACGAGCAGTACTTC. It yields the protein CASRPPGQGTYEQYF.

The gene calls are TRBV5-1 and TRBJ2-3, with a tentative D call TRBD2 (6 bases). Germline CDR1 is SGHRS and CDR2 is YFSETQ. V gave up 8 bases and J gave up 3 bases, with 13 bases separating them. The CDR3 sequence is 13 residues long. CDR3 region: CASGSGSTDTQYF. The CDR3 nucleotides read TGCGCCAGTGGTAGCGGATCTACAGATACGCAGTATTTT.

This sequence joins TRBV30 and TRBJ1-2; D is possibly TRBD1 (5 bases). V was clipped by 4 bases and J by 4 bases, with 7 bases between them. The germline V gene has CDR1 GTSNPN and CDR2 SVGIG (reference sequence). There are 11 residues in the CDR3. CDR3 residues: CAWTRVYGYTF. The CDR3 DNA follows: TGTGCCTGGACCAGGGTCTATGGCTACACCTTC.

The V call is TRBV7-2, the J call TRBJ1-2, with D possibly being TRBD1 (5 bases). The CDR3 extends over 14 amino acids. In germline, CDR1 is SGHTA, CDR2 FQGNSA. V dropped 3 bases and J dropped 4 bases, with 12 bases sitting between them. Here the CDR3 DNA reads TGTGCCAGCAGCTTGGAGGGGCTCGGCTATGGCTACACCTTC. Its protein is CASSLEGLGYGYTF.

This clone showed up just a few times. This chain connects TRBV7-2 to TRBJ1-2, with 7 bases identical to TRBD1. The CDR3 spans 16 residues. Germline V gives CDR1 SGHTA, CDR2 FQGNSA. After removal of 1 base from V and 4 bases from J, the junction contained 9 bases not matched to a gene. The CDR3 DNA reads TGTGCCAGCAGCTTAGGAGGGGCAGGGGGAAGCTATGGCTACACCTTC. Residues: CASSLGGAGGSYGYTF.

V is TRBV28 and J is TRBJ1-1, with TRBD1 matching 7 bases. The CDR3 is 14 amino acids. The germline gives CDR1 MDHEN, CDR2 SYDVKM. Unmatched junction bases numbered 10, after V lost 11 bases and J lost 1 base. This CDR3 reads CAARDRRQNTEAFF. In DNA, the CDR3 is TGTGCCGCCCGGGACAGAAGACAGAACACTGAAGCTTTCTTT.

V and J are TRBV7-2 and TRBJ1-2; D not resolved. The germline V and J ends were trimmed by 5 bases and 4 bases, with 14 bases remaining between them. The germline V gene encodes CDR1 SGHTA and CDR2 FQGNSA. The CDR3 consists of 14 residues. The DNA of the CDR3 is TGTGCCAGCAGCCCCCCCACAGAAGCCTATGGCTACACCTTC. Protein product: CASSPPTEAYGYTF.

CDR3 DNA: TGTGCCAGCAGTGAGACCAGGGTTCAGCCCCAGCATTTT. Protein sequence: CASSETRVQPQHF. The genes are TRBV2 and TRBJ1-5; the D gene is possibly TRBD1 (5 bases). CDR3 size: 13 residues. V lost 3 bases and J 6 bases, leaving 9 bases between the germline ends. Germline V lookup: CDR1 SNHLY, CDR2 FYNNEI. The full variable domain, rest sourced from reference TRBV2 and TRBJ1-5, is EPEVTQTPSHQVTQMGQEVILRCVPISNHLYFYWYRQILGQKVEFLVSFYNNEISEKSEIFDDQFSVERPDGSNFTLKIRSTKLEDSAMYFCASSETRVQPQHFGDGTRLSIL.

V is TRBV5-1 and J is TRBJ1-2, with D perhaps matching TRBD1 (5 bases). The germline V gene encodes CDR1 SGHRS and CDR2 YFSETQ. There are 13 residues in the CDR3. V dropped 0 bases and J dropped 7 bases, with 10 bases sitting between them. Here the CDR3 DNA reads TGCGCCAGCAGCTTGGGGAGGGGAAGTGGCTACACCTTC. Residues: CASSLGRGSGYTF.

The V and J genes are TRBV4-1 and TRBJ1-2, with no clear D. Germline-derived CDR1 and CDR2 are MGHRA and YSYEKL. V lost 0 bases and J 0 bases, leaving 11 bases between the germline ends. The CDR3 is made up of 16 amino acids. DNA of the CDR3: TGCGCCAGCAGCCAAGACGCGCAGGACTCTAACTATGGCTACACCTTC. Residues: CASSQDAQDSNYGYTF.

This chain links TRBV9 with TRBJ2-1; 11 positions match TRBD2. The ends lost 0 bases at V and 6 bases at J; junction bases unmatched: 2. This CDR3 is 15 amino acids long. Germline V lookup: CDR1 SGDLS, CDR2 YYNGEE. CDR3 residues: CASSVDLAGGNEQFF. CDR3 bases: TGTGCCAGCAGCGTAGACCTAGCGGGGGGCAATGAGCAGTTCTTC.

The V gene is TRBV9, the J gene TRBJ2-7, with 15 nucleotides matching TRBD2. Trimming removed 4 bases from V and 2 bases from J; junction bases left unmatched: 4. This CDR3 has 16 residues. Germline CDR1 reads SGDLS; CDR2 reads YYNGEE. The CDR3 DNA reads TGTGCCAGCAGCCCGGGACTAGCGGGAGGAACCTACGAGCAGTACTTC. Its protein is CASSPGLAGGTYEQYF.

The J gene is TRBJ2-3, the V gene TRBV7-6, with 12 nucleotides matching TRBD2. V lost 4 bases, J lost 5 bases, and 13 bases stayed unmatched. Germline V CDR1 and CDR2: SGHVS, FNYEAQ. The CDR3 extends over 18 amino acids. Here the CDR3 reads CASSSGLAGTLRIDTQYF. CDR3 in DNA: TGTGCCAGCAGCTCCGGACTAGCGGGGACTTTGCGTATAGATACGCAGTATTTT.

The DNA of the CDR3 is TGTGCCAGCAGTTACACGGTCTCCGCGGGTGAGCAGTTCTTC. The encoded protein is CASSYTVSAGEQFF. The genes are TRBV6-6 and TRBJ2-1; a weak D match, TRBD2 (5 bases). The CDR3 loop spans 14 amino acids. In germline, CDR1 is MNHNY, CDR2 SVGAGI (reference sequence). The V end lost 2 bases, the J end lost 9 bases, and 14 bases lay between the germline ends.

The chain has TRBV7-8 and TRBJ1-2, with a possible D match to TRBD1 (6 bases). Trimming pared 5 bases from V and 5 bases from J, leaving 18 bases between. The germline V gene has CDR1 SGHVS and CDR2 FQNEAQ. This CDR3 has 15 residues. In DNA, the CDR3 is TGTGCCAGCAGCCCTTTAGAGTTACAGGGATATGGCTACACCTTC. As protein: CASSPLELQGYGYTF.

To note about this clone: Mismatch with germline at one junction end may stem from a read error. CDR3 sequence: CSSSFSGPEIETQYF. CDR3 bases: TGTTCCAGCAGCTTTAGCGGGCCCGAGATTGAGACCCAGTACTTC. The chain links TRBV7-9 to TRBJ2-5; TRBD2 agrees at 7 bases. The CDR3 has 15 residues. CDR1 and CDR2 from the germline V gene are SEHNR and FQNEAQ (reference sequence).

This clone was recorded once. Compared with germline, one end of the junction differs, possibly owing to a read error. The rearrangement uses TRBV4-3 and TRBJ2-7, with D maybe TRBD1 (5 bases). The V gene's germline CDR1 is LGHNA and CDR2 YSLEER. The CDR3 runs to 14 residues. The DNA of the CDR3 is TGCGCCAGCAGCCAAGATCCCACAGGCTACGGGCAGTACTTC. Protein product: CASSQDPTGYGQYF.